The present TCR beta chain was sequenced within a study of human T cells and chemical hapten exposure. Overall study: Minor volume differences among pooled libraries chiefly drove per-sample TCR yield variation.

It was from unfractionated whole blood that total RNA was extracted. A remark on this clonotype: Its antigen is unknown.

After removal of 2 bases from V and 2 bases from J, the junction contained 5 bases not matched to a gene. CDR1 is DFQATT, CDR2 SNEGSKA, per germline (reference sequence). CDR3 length equals 14 residues. Individual cDNA molecules (in the library) carried attached unique molecular identifiers. Each CDR3 protein gets one entry after TCRdb re-called the reads with MiXCR. The profile shows about 120,000 distinct CDR3 sequences, 6.5% to 10% of them singletons. Study findings and constraints: No shift was seen in TCRs above 1 in 1000 frequency with DPC sensitization.

This receptor was obtained from a human donor in good health. Some clones in this sample may be carry-over from other donors' samples. Sequencing input: whole blood. The chain is built from TRBV20-1 and TRBJ1-1; 7 nucleotides line up with TRBD1. This CDR3 is CSARRGPGNTEAFF. In DNA form, the CDR3 reads TGCAGTGCTAGAAGGGGGCCAGGAAACACTGAAGCTTTCTTT.